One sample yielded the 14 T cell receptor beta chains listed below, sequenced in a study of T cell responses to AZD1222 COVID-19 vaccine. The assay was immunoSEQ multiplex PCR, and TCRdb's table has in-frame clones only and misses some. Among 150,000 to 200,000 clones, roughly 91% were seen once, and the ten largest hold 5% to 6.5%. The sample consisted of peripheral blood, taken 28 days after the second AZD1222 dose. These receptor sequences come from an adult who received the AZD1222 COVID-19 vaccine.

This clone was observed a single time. CDR3 in DNA: TGTGCCAGCAGCCCCAAGGGCGGGGGTCGCTACGAGCAGTACTTC. Translating it yields CASSPKGGGRYEQYF. The chain couples TRBV3-1 (or the pseudogene TRBV3-2) to TRBJ2-7; 7 bases match TRBD2. The CDR3 covers 15 residues. Trimming at V came to 4 bases and at J to 3 bases, leaving 9 bases not matched to a gene. The V gene's germline CDR1 is LGHDT and CDR2 YNNKEL (reference sequence).

CDR3 sequence (DNA): TGTGCCAGCAGCTCGCTCGACCGGAGCTCCTACGAGCAGTACTTC. This gives the protein CASSSLDRSSYEQYF. The V gene is TRBV7-9, the J gene TRBJ2-7; D unclear. The CDR3 is made up of 15 amino acids. The germline CDR1 and CDR2 sequences are SEHNR and FQNEAQ (reference sequence). Trimming stripped 4 bases from V and 0 bases from J, with 13 bases between.

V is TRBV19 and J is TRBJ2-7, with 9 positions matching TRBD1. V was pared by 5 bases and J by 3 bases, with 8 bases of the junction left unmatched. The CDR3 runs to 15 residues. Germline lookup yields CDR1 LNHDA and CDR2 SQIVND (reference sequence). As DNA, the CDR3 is TGTGCCAGTAGTCCCCAACGGACAGGGGACTACGAGCAGTACTTC. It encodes CASSPQRTGDYEQYF.

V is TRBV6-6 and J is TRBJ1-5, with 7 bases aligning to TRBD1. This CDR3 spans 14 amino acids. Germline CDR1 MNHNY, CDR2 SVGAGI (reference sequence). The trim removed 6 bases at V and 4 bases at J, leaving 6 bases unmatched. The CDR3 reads CASSHSGGNQPQHF. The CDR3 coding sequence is TGTGCCAGCAGCCACTCAGGGGGGAATCAGCCCCAGCATTTT.

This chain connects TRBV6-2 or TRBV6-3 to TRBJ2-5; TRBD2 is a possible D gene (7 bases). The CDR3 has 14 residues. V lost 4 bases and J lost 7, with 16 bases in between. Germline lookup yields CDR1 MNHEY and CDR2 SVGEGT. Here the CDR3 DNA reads TGTGCCAGCAGTTCCGGGGGGCTTTCGGGGACCCAGTACTTC. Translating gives CASSSGGLSGTQYF.

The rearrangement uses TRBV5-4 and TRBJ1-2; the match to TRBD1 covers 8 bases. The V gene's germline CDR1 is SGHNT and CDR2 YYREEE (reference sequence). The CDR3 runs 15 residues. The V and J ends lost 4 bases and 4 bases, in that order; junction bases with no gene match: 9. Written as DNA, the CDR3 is TGTGCCAGCAGCGCTTCGCAGGGGGCGGGCTATGGCTACACCTTC. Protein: CASSASQGAGYGYTF.

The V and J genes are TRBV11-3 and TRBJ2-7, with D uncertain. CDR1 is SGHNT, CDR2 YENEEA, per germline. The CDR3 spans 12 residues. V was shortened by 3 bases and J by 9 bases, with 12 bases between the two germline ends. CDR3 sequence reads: CASSLNTIGQYF. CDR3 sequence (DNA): TGTGCCAGCAGCTTGAACACAATTGGGCAGTACTTC.

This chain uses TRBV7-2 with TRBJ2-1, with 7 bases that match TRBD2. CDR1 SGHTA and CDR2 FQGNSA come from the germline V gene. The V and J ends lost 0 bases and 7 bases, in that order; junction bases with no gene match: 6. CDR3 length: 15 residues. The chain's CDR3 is CASSLATSQRNEQFF. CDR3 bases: TGTGCCAGCAGCTTAGCGACTAGCCAAAGGAATGAGCAGTTCTTC.

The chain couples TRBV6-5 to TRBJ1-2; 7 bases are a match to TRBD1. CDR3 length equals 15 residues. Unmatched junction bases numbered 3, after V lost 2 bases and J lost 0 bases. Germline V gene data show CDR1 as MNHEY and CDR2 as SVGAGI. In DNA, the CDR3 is TGTGCCAGCAGTTACCGGGACAGCCCTAACTATGGCTACACCTTC. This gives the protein CASSYRDSPNYGYTF.

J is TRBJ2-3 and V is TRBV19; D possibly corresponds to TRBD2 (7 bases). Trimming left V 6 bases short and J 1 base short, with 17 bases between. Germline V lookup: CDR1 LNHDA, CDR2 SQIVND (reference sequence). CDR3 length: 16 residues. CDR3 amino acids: CASRKSGGRGTDTQYF. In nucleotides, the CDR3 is TGTGCCAGTAGAAAGTCGGGGGGCCGCGGCACAGATACGCAGTATTTT.

The CDR3 bases are TGTGCCAGCAGTTTGGGGAAGACCCAGTACTTC. Amino acid sequence: CASSLGKTQYF. The chain combines TRBV27 with TRBJ2-5; D is ambiguous. Germline CDR1 and CDR2: MNHEY and SMNVEV (reference sequence). Between the trimmed V and J ends, which lost 3 bases and 6 bases, there was a span of 5 bases. The CDR3 is 11 residues long.

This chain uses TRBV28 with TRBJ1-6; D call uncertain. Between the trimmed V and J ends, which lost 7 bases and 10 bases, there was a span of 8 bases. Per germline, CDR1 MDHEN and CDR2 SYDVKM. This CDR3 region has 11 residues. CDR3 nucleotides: TGTGCCAGCACGGGAAACTCACCCCTCCACTTT. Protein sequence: CASTGNSPLHF.

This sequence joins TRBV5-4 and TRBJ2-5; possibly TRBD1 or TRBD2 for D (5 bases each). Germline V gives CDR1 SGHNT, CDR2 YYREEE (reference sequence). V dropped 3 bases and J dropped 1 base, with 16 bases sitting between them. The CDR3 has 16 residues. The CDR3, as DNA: TGTGCCAGCAGCTCGGGGCAGCGGAGGTCCCAAGAGACCCAGTACTTC. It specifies CASSSGQRRSQETQYF.

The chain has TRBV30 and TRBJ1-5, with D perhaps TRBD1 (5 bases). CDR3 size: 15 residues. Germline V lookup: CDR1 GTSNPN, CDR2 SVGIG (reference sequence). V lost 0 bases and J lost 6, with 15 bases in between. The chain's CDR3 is CAWSVTGNGGQPQHF. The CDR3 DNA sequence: TGTGCCTGGAGTGTCACAGGTAATGGAGGTCAGCCCCAGCATTTT.